Shown below are 19 T cell receptor beta chains from a single sample sequenced in a study of blood T cell repertoires in COVID-19. Produced via immunoSEQ multiplex PCR; TCRdb's table is partial and in-frame only. The sample consists of 120,000 to 150,000 clones, 80% to 90% of them appearing once. The sequencing sample was made of peripheral blood. All receptors derive from a human donor with acute or convalescent COVID-19. The donor label of this sample is uncertain.

The chain uses TRBV6-1 and TRBJ1-5; the D is unclear. This CDR3 is built from 17 residues. Per germline, CDR1 MNHNS and CDR2 SASEGT. The V gene lost 4 bases and the J gene lost 0 bases, with 16 bases spanning the gap. The CDR3 reads CASSGGGRSNSNQPQHF. The CDR3 DNA reads TGTGCCAGCAGTGGGGGAGGACGGTCGAATAGCAATCAGCCCCAGCATTTT.

The chain links TRBV19 to TRBJ2-3, with D possibly being TRBD2 (5 bases). CDR3 length: 14 residues. Germline V CDR1 and CDR2: LNHDA, SQIVND (reference sequence). Trimming left V 1 base short and J 9 bases short, with 14 bases between. CDR3 sequence: CASSIVREQRTQYF. CDR3 in DNA: TGTGCCAGTAGTATAGTGAGGGAGCAGAGGACGCAGTATTTT.

This chain joins TRBV27 and TRBJ1-1, with 8 positions matching TRBD1. Germline V gives CDR1 MNHEY, CDR2 SMNVEV (reference sequence). This CDR3 spans 14 amino acids. After removal of 1 base from V and 6 bases from J, the junction contained 4 bases not matched to a gene. The CDR3 here is CASSLYPGGSEAFF. In DNA form, the CDR3 reads TGTGCCAGCAGTTTATACCCAGGGGGCTCTGAAGCTTTCTTT.

The sample holds many counts of this clone. The sample has other DNA sequences that encode this CDR3 too. Here the CDR3 DNA reads TGTGCCAGCAGCCCCCGGGACAACATGAACACTGAAGCTTTCTTT. Its protein is CASSPRDNMNTEAFF. The rearrangement uses TRBV11-2 and TRBJ1-1; a weak D match, TRBD1 (6 bases). Germline assignment: CDR1 SGHAT and CDR2 FQNNGV. Trimming pared 5 bases from V and 0 bases from J, leaving 13 bases between. CDR3 length equals 15 residues.

This clone appeared a single time. The CDR3 sequence: CATSSQRGIEAFF. Written as DNA, the CDR3 is TGTGCCACCAGCTCACAAAGGGGGATTGAAGCTTTCTTT. The chain links TRBV15 to TRBJ1-1; perhaps TRBD1 as D (6 bases). Germline values: CDR1 LNHNV, CDR2 YYDKDF (reference sequence). V was pared by 5 bases and J by 7 bases, with 14 bases between. The CDR3 is 13 residues long.

This rearrangement joins TRBV10-3 to TRBJ1-1; 7 nucleotides align to TRBD1. V trimming: 2 bases; J trimming: 3 bases; junction bases outside the gene matches: 9. Germline V lookup: CDR1 ENHRY, CDR2 SYGVKD. The CDR3 consists of 16 residues. The CDR3, as DNA: TGTGCCATCAGTGAGCCTATAACAGGGGAAGACACTGAAGCTTTCTTT. As protein: CAISEPITGEDTEAFF.

This clone was counted once. The chain employs TRBV13 and TRBJ2-1; TRBD1 aligns across 11 bases. In germline, CDR1 is PRHDT, CDR2 FYEKMQ (reference sequence). CDR3 length equals 19 residues. V shed 5 bases, J shed 4 bases, and the junction held 16 bases outside the gene matches. CDR3 sequence (DNA): TGTGCCAGCAGCCCCAACGACCGGGACAGGGGGGGCATGTACAATGAGCAGTTCTTC. Translated: CASSPNDRDRGGMYNEQFF.

This chain uses TRBV29-1 with TRBJ1-2, with D unclear. CDR1 is SQVTM and CDR2 is ANQGSEA in the germline V gene. Trimming took off 3 bases at V and 8 bases at J, with 13 bases between the two ends. The CDR3 runs 12 residues. CDR3 amino acids: CSVDEVSEGYTF. CDR3 nucleotide sequence: TGCAGCGTTGATGAGGTGTCTGAGGGCTACACCTTC.

The chain has TRBV11-2 and TRBJ2-2; D is undetermined. The V gene lost 8 bases and the J gene lost 6 bases, with 22 bases spanning the gap. The CDR3 extends over 16 amino acids. CDR1 and CDR2 from the germline V gene are SGHAT and FQNNGV. The CDR3 sequence is CASSLPHGPAAGELFF. The CDR3 DNA reads TGTGCCAGCTCGTTACCCCATGGCCCCGCGGCCGGGGAGCTGTTTTTT.

The chain combines TRBV3-1 (or the pseudogene TRBV3-2) with TRBJ2-3; the match to TRBD2 covers 11 bases. CDR3 length equals 16 residues. The germline CDR1 and CDR2 sequences are LGHDT and YNNKEL (reference sequence). The J segment lost 7 bases and the V segment lost 1 base, leaving 7 bases of the junction unmatched. The CDR3 DNA reads TGTGCCAGCAGCCAAGGGGCTAGCGGGGGGAGGAATACGCAGTATTTT. Protein product: CASSQGASGGRNTQYF.

This clone has a single count. The V call is TRBV19, the J call TRBJ1-2; 8 positions match TRBD1. The V gene's germline CDR1 is LNHDA and CDR2 SQIVND (reference sequence). The length of the CDR3 is 13 residues. The V gene end was trimmed by 8 bases and the J gene end by 2 bases; junction bases not matched to a gene: 4. This chain's CDR3 is CASWTGNNYGYTF. The CDR3 DNA follows: TGTGCCAGTTGGACAGGGAACAACTATGGCTACACCTTC.

This chain connects TRBV30 to TRBJ2-6, with 9 bases aligning to TRBD2. Germline trimming cut 2 bases from V and 0 bases from J; bases unmatched to any gene: 8. The CDR3 totals 18 residues. Germline V CDR1 and CDR2: GTSNPN, SVGIG (reference sequence). The CDR3 DNA is TGTGCCTGGAGTCAGCTAGCGGGGACGGTCTCTGGGGCCAACGTCCTGACTTTC. Protein: CAWSQLAGTVSGANVLTF. Based on the CDR3 plus reference TRBV30 and TRBJ2-6, the full variable domain is SQTIHQWPATLVQPVGSPLSLECTVEGTSNPNLYWYRQAAGRGLQLLFYSVGIGQISSEVPQNLSASRPQDRQFILSSKKLLLSDSGFYLCAWSQLAGTVSGANVLTFGAGSRLTVL.

The rearrangement links TRBV14 to TRBJ2-3; TRBD1 is a possible D gene (5 bases). Looked up from germline, CDR1 is SGHDN and CDR2 is FVKESK. Trimming left V 1 base short and J 2 bases short, with 16 bases between. This CDR3 contains 17 residues. CDR3 loop: CASSQVPDILYTDTQYF. In DNA form, the CDR3 reads TGTGCCAGCAGCCAAGTCCCGGACATCCTTTACACAGATACGCAGTATTTT.

This clone was seen once. This sequence joins TRBV10-2 and TRBJ1-1; 8 positions match TRBD1. The V segment lost 7 bases and the J segment 4 bases; nucleotides outside the gene matches: 8. From germline, CDR1 is WSHSY and CDR2 SAAADI. The CDR3 loop spans 14 amino acids. The CDR3 DNA reads as TGCGCCAGCACGCGGACAGGGATTTTCACTGAAGCTTTCTTT. Translated: CASTRTGIFTEAFF.

This chain links TRBV9 with TRBJ2-1, with TRBD2 as a possible D gene (6 bases). Germline V gene sequence: CDR1 SGDLS, CDR2 YYNGEE. This CDR3 region has 15 residues. Trimming stripped 2 bases from V and 1 base from J, with 10 bases between. CDR3 sequence (DNA): TGTGCCAGCAGCGTTGTCGGGGGATCCTACAATGAGCAGTTCTTC. Translating it yields CASSVVGGSYNEQFF.

There are a few counts of this clone. The rearrangement uses TRBV9 and TRBJ2-3; possibly TRBD2 for D (6 bases). V lost 4 bases and J lost 1, with 10 bases in between. The CDR3 sequence is 14 residues long. CDR1 SGDLS and CDR2 YYNGEE come from the germline V gene. The CDR3 here is CASSPRGGTDTQYF. The CDR3 DNA is TGTGCCAGCAGCCCCCGCGGGGGCACAGATACGCAGTATTTT. The entire variable domain, with the rest obtained from reference TRBV9 and TRBJ2-3, is as follows: DSGVTQTPKHLITATGQRVTLRCSPRSGDLSVYWYQQSLDQGLQFLIQYYNGEERAKGNILERFSAQQFPDLHSELNLSSLELGDSALYFCASSPRGGTDTQYFGPGTRLTVL.

The chain recombines TRBV14 with TRBJ1-1; D is undetermined. Germline lookup yields CDR1 SGHDN and CDR2 FVKESK. Trimming took 3 bases from V and 5 from J, leaving 10 bases between them. The CDR3 has 13 amino acids. For the CDR3, the DNA is TGTGCCAGCAGCCAGGGGAGGAGTACTGAAGCTTTCTTT. Translated: CASSQGRSTEAFF.

The chain employs TRBV6-5 and TRBJ2-5; TRBD2 matches at 8 bases. V shed 6 bases, J shed 5 bases, and the junction held 8 bases outside the gene matches. The length of the CDR3 is 14 residues. Germline V lookup: CDR1 MNHEY, CDR2 SVGAGI. Here the CDR3 DNA reads TGTGCCAGCAGCCGAAGGACTAGCAGCGAGACCCAGTACTTC. Translated, it gives CASSRRTSSETQYF.

The sample holds a few counts of this clone. This chain links TRBV19 with TRBJ2-4; D is perhaps TRBD1 (5 bases). The CDR3 loop spans 14 amino acids. The V end lost 5 bases, the J end lost 9 bases, and 17 bases lay between the germline ends. CDR1 is LNHDA and CDR2 is SQIVND in the germline V gene (reference sequence). CDR3: CASSSTGQRAIQYF. In DNA, the CDR3 is TGTGCCAGTAGTTCAACAGGTCAAAGGGCCATTCAGTACTTC.